A single TCR beta chain is shown here with its context. The antigen is not known. This record belongs to a study of molecular identifiers for immune sequencing clone quantification. The germline V gene encodes CDR1 GTSNPN and CDR2 SVGIG (reference sequence). The CDR3 has 11 amino acids. Trimming pared 3 bases from V and 4 bases from J, leaving 7 bases between. Study outcomes and limitations: Highly expanded clone sizes could be underestimated through barcode sharing by identical TCR molecules.

Bulk TCR libraries were made with methods that had been previously described and with listed TCR primers. TCRdb re-called the PCR reads through MiXCR, storing one row per CDR3 protein. Of under 650,000 distinct CDR3 sequences in the sample, 20% are singletons; the top ten hold around 0.9%. Naive CD8 T cells, phenotype CD8+CD4-CCR7+CD45RA+, were sorted. The chain joins TRBV30 to TRBJ2-7, with a tentative D call TRBD2 (6 bases). Input material: naive CD8+ T cells from blood, with Jurkat cell RNA spiked in. Specified subset: FACS-sorted CD8+CD4-CCR7+CD45RA+ naive T cells. The sequence was collected from a human donor in good health. Some libraries in this study had Jurkat cell RNA spiked in. CDR3 DNA: TGTGCCTGGAGACGGGGGTACGAGCAGTACTTC. Its translation is CAWRRGYEQYF. The full variable domain, with the rest looked up from reference TRBV30 and TRBJ2-7, is SQTIHQWPATLVQPVGSPLSLECTVEGTSNPNLYWYRQAAGRGLQLLFYSVGIGQISSEVPQNLSASRPQDRQFILSSKKLLLSDSGFYLCAWRRGYEQYFGPGTRLTVT.